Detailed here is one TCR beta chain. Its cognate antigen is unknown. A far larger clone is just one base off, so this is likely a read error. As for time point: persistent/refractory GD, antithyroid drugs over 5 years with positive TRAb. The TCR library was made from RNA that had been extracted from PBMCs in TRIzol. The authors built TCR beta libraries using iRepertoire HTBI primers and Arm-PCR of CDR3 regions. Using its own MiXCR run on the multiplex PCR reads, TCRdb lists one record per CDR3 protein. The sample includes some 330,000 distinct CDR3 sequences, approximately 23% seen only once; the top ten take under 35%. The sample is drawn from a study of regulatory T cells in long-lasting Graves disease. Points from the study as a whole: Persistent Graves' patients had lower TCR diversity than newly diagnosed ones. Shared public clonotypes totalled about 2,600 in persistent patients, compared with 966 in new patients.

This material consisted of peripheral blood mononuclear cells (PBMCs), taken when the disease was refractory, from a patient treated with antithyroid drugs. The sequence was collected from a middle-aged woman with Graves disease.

In DNA form, the CDR3 reads TGCAGTGCATACGACGATACCTACGGGCAGTACTTC. The encoded protein is CSAYDDTYGQYF. The chain joins TRBV20-1 to TRBJ2-6; D uncertain. The DNA matches TRBJ2-7 better at its end, which makes the J call doubtful. The CDR3 length is 12 residues. CDR1 and CDR2 (germline): DFQATT, SNEGSKA (reference sequence).